These T cell receptor beta chains were read from a single sample in a study of cytomegalovirus exposure and HLA in healthy donors. Generated by immunoSEQ multiplex PCR, the TCRdb table keeps only in-frame clones and is missing some. This table holds fewer than 200,000 clones, less than 90% found once. Sample: PBMCs. The receptors were gathered from a girl less than two years old in good health and CMV-seronegative. CDR3s include the opening cysteine and the closing phenylalanine or tryptophan. Each record gives: CDR3 DNA, CDR3 protein, J gene, V gene, clone size, D gene, CDR3 length. A D gene is named only where the DNA matches it firmly. Clone size is stated in some rows and not others, as once, few, many or a class when expanded.

CDR3nt: TGCGCCAGCAGCTTGGGGGGGCCAGACGAGCAGTACTTC; CDR3aa: CASSLGGPDEQYF; j_gene: TRBJ2-7; v_gene: TRBV5-1; abundance: .; d_gene: .; len: 13
CDR3nt: TGTGCCAGCAGGGGGCCCACCGGTATTAAGCATTTT; CDR3aa: CASRGPTGIKHF; j_gene: TRBJ1-5; v_gene: TRBV2; abundance: .; d_gene: .; len: 12
CDR3nt: TGTTCCAGTCCGGGACAGGGGTCCAATGAGCAGTTCTTC; CDR3aa: CSSPGQGSNEQFF; j_gene: TRBJ2-1; v_gene: TRBV7-9; abundance: few; d_gene: TRBD1; len: 13
CDR3nt: TGTGCCAGCAGAACCGGGACAGGGGGAAGCTCCTATAATTCACCCCTCCACTTT; CDR3aa: CASRTGTGGSSYNSPLHF; j_gene: TRBJ1-6; v_gene: TRBV5-4; abundance: .; d_gene: TRBD1; len: 18
CDR3nt: TGTGCCAGCAGCTTGGGTCTAGCGGGAGCCTACAATGAGCAGTTCTTC; CDR3aa: CASSLGLAGAYNEQFF; j_gene: TRBJ2-1; v_gene: TRBV5-6; abundance: .; d_gene: TRBD2; len: 16
CDR3nt: TGTGCCAGCAGCTTACCTACGGCCGGGGAGCTGTTTTTT; CDR3aa: CASSLPTAGELFF; j_gene: TRBJ2-2; v_gene: TRBV5-4; abundance: .; d_gene: .; len: 13
CDR3nt: TGTGCCAGCAGTTTATGGGACAGGGCTTTCTTT; CDR3aa: CASSLWDRAFF; j_gene: TRBJ1-1; v_gene: TRBV28; abundance: .; d_gene: TRBD1; len: 11
CDR3nt: TGTGCCAGCAGCAAAGAAGACACAGGGGGGAGAACTGAAGCTTTCTTT; CDR3aa: CASSKEDTGGRTEAFF; j_gene: TRBJ1-1; v_gene: TRBV21-1; abundance: .; d_gene: .; len: 16
CDR3nt: TGTGCCAGCAGTGAAGGGCCAACCAGGGAGACCCAGTACTTC; CDR3aa: CASSEGPTRETQYF; j_gene: TRBJ2-5; v_gene: TRBV2; abundance: .; d_gene: .; len: 14
CDR3nt: TGTGCCAGCAGCTTTAATAGCGGGGGATTGTTCCACGAGCAGTACTTC; CDR3aa: CASSFNSGGLFHEQYF; j_gene: TRBJ2-7; v_gene: TRBV5-6; abundance: .; d_gene: TRBD2; len: 16
CDR3nt: TGTGCTAGCAGCTTAATAGGACTAGCGGGGGGGCCGGGGGAGACCCAGTACTTC; CDR3aa: CASSLIGLAGGPGETQYF; j_gene: TRBJ2-5; v_gene: TRBV7-7; abundance: .; d_gene: TRBD2; len: 18
CDR3nt: TGTGCCAGCAGCTCAGCGGGGGGTACCTACGAGCAGTACTTC; CDR3aa: CASSSAGGTYEQYF; j_gene: TRBJ2-7; v_gene: TRBV6-1; abundance: .; d_gene: TRBD2; len: 14
CDR3nt: TGCGCCAGCAGCCTAGGACAGGGTACCTACGAGCAGTACTTC; CDR3aa: CASSLGQGTYEQYF; j_gene: TRBJ2-7; v_gene: TRBV4-1; abundance: .; d_gene: TRBD1; len: 14
CDR3nt: TGTGCCAGCAGCGGGACAGGGGTAGGCTACGAGCAGTACTTC; CDR3aa: CASSGTGVGYEQYF; j_gene: TRBJ2-7; v_gene: TRBV21-1; abundance: .; d_gene: .; len: 14
CDR3nt: TGTGCCAGCTCTCAAGGGGGGGCCACTGAAGCTTTCTTT; CDR3aa: CASSQGGATEAFF; j_gene: TRBJ1-1; v_gene: TRBV18; abundance: .; d_gene: .; len: 13
CDR3nt: TGCGCCAGCAGCTTGATGACGGGGGGTACCGGGGAGCTGTTTTTT; CDR3aa: CASSLMTGGTGELFF; j_gene: TRBJ2-2; v_gene: TRBV5-1; abundance: .; d_gene: TRBD2; len: 15
CDR3nt: TGTGCCTGGAGTGTACAGGGAGGGATTCAGTTCTTC; CDR3aa: CAWSVQGGIQFF; j_gene: TRBJ2-1; v_gene: TRBV30; abundance: once; d_gene: .; len: 12
CDR3nt: TGCGCCAGCAGCTTGGTTTTTAACCCTACCGGCGGGGGAGACTATGGCTACACCTTC; CDR3aa: CASSLVFNPTGGGDYGYTF; j_gene: TRBJ1-2; v_gene: TRBV5-1; abundance: .; d_gene: .; len: 19
CDR3nt: TGTGCCAGCAGCTTAGATTCTCCCGCGTATACGCAGTATTTT; CDR3aa: CASSLDSPAYTQYF; j_gene: TRBJ2-3; v_gene: TRBV11-2; abundance: .; d_gene: .; len: 14
CDR3nt: TGTGCCAGCAGGGGGTTCGCGGGGGGCGACGGGGAGCTGTTTTTT; CDR3aa: CASRGFAGGDGELFF; j_gene: TRBJ2-2; v_gene: TRBV6-5; abundance: .; d_gene: TRBD2; len: 15
CDR3nt: TGCGCCAGCAATTTAGGGAGGGCCGGTTGCTCCTACGAGCAGTACTTC; CDR3aa: CASNLGRAGCSYEQYF; j_gene: TRBJ2-7; v_gene: TRBV23-1; abundance: .; d_gene: TRBD2; len: 16
CDR3nt: TGTGCCAGCAGCCGGGGGGCTAGCGGGGGGGCCGAGTTGCTGGGGGAGCTGTTTTTT; CDR3aa: CASSRGASGGAELLGELFF; j_gene: TRBJ2-2; v_gene: TRBV5-4; abundance: .; d_gene: TRBD2; len: 19
CDR3nt: TGTGCCAGTAGTAATGGGCCGGGACTAGATGTCGAGACCCAGTACTTC; CDR3aa: CASSNGPGLDVETQYF; j_gene: TRBJ2-5; v_gene: TRBV19; abundance: .; d_gene: TRBD2; len: 16
CDR3nt: TGTGCCTGGAGTGTCCCAGGACTCGGTAATCAGCCCCAGCATTTT; CDR3aa: CAWSVPGLGNQPQHF; j_gene: TRBJ1-5; v_gene: TRBV30; abundance: .; d_gene: .; len: 15